What follows are 27 T cell receptor beta chains derived from one specimen sequenced in a study of CD8 T cells in Susac syndrome. Random hexamers were used to reverse transcribe about 0.45 to 1 ug of RNA. MiXCR, run by TCRdb on the immunoSEQ multiplex PCR reads, gives a single entry per CDR3 protein. The sample has about 240,000 distinct CDR3 sequences; 90% to 96% are singletons. The sequencing input was CD4+ T cells from PBMCs. These receptors were taken from a human donor with Susac syndrome.

The gene calls are TRBV2 and TRBJ1-2; no reliable D call. CDR3 size: 14 residues. Germline loops: CDR1 SNHLY, CDR2 FYNNEI. V was trimmed by 4 bases and J by 1 base, leaving 10 bases between them. Written as DNA, the CDR3 is TGTGCCAGCAGTGTAGGCAGAAGTAACTATGGCTACACCTTC. Protein sequence: CASSVGRSNYGYTF. Based on the CDR3 plus reference TRBV2 and TRBJ1-2, the full variable domain is EPEVTQTPSHQVTQMGQEVILRCVPISNHLYFYWYRQILGQKVEFLVSFYNNEISEKSEIFDDQFSVERPDGSNFTLKIRSTKLEDSAMYFCASSVGRSNYGYTFGSGTRLTVV.

This chain links TRBV7-2 with TRBJ2-5; D ambiguous. V was cut by 7 bases and J by 0 bases, with 15 bases left in between. In germline, CDR1 is SGHTA, CDR2 FQGNSA. The CDR3 loop spans 15 amino acids. The CDR3 spells CASKLSAVYQETQYF. The CDR3 nucleotides read TGTGCCAGCAAACTCTCGGCGGTCTACCAAGAGACCCAGTACTTC.

The chain couples TRBV9 to TRBJ2-1; 9 nucleotides line up with TRBD2. CDR1 is SGDLS, CDR2 YYNGEE, per germline. The length of the CDR3 is 17 residues. With V trimmed by 4 bases and J by 0 bases, 8 bases remained unmatched. The CDR3 protein is CASSRRLSGSSYNEQFF. CDR3 nucleotide sequence: TGTGCCAGCAGCCGGAGGCTTAGCGGGAGCTCCTACAATGAGCAGTTCTTC.

The chain links TRBV29-1 to TRBJ2-7; D unresolved. There are 14 residues in the CDR3. Trimming stripped 5 bases from V and 0 bases from J, with 14 bases between. Germline CDR1 and CDR2: SQVTM and ANQGSEA. DNA for the CDR3: TGCAGCGTTTTGAAGTCCCCGAGCTCCTACGAGCAGTACTTC. This sequence encodes CSVLKSPSSYEQYF.

The V gene is TRBV3-1, the J gene TRBJ1-2, with a possible D match to TRBD1 (6 bases). V shed 3 bases and J shed 3 bases, with 8 bases lying between them. This CDR3 comprises 13 residues. Germline V CDR1 and CDR2: LGHDT, YNNKEL (reference sequence). CDR3 bases: TGTGCCAGCAGCCACGGGGGCGACTATGGCTACACCTTC. It is translated as CASSHGGDYGYTF.

This sequence joins TRBV20-1 and TRBJ2-7; either TRBD1 or TRBD2 may fit D (5 bases each). CDR1 is DFQATT, CDR2 SNEGSKA, per germline (reference sequence). The ends were cut back, 4 bases at V and 7 bases at J, with 14 bases in the middle. This CDR3 has 12 amino acids. CDR3 loop: CSATGASQEQYF. The CDR3 nucleotides are TGCAGTGCTACCGGGGCGTCGCAGGAGCAGTACTTC.

V is TRBV7-3 and J is TRBJ2-2; 7 bases agree with TRBD2. The CDR3 spans 16 residues. V gave up 3 bases and J gave up 3 bases; unmatched junction bases: 7. Germline V CDR1 and CDR2: SGHTA, FQGTGA. The CDR3 sequence: CASSLWAGADTGELFF. The CDR3 nucleotides read TGTGCCAGCAGCTTGTGGGCGGGAGCGGACACCGGGGAGCTGTTTTTT.

The J gene is TRBJ2-1, the V gene TRBV24-1; 8 positions match TRBD2. V dropped 5 bases and J dropped 4; count of bases not matched to a gene: 6. The CDR3 spans 15 residues. Germline CDR1 reads KGHDR; CDR2 reads SFDVKD. The CDR3 reads CATSVPSGLYNEQFF. The CDR3 bases are TGTGCCACCAGTGTTCCTAGCGGGCTTTACAATGAGCAGTTCTTC.

The chain links TRBV15 to TRBJ1-2; the D is unclear. The CDR3 totals 16 residues. The germline CDR1 and CDR2 sequences are LNHNV and YYDKDF (reference sequence). V was pared by 0 bases and J by 8 bases, with 19 bases between. The CDR3 reads CATSRDRGVLLGGYTF. The CDR3 DNA reads as TGTGCCACCAGCAGAGACCGCGGAGTCCTACTTGGGGGCTACACCTTC.

The V and J genes are TRBV20-1 and TRBJ2-7; 10 bases are shared with TRBD1. Germline CDR1 and CDR2: DFQATT and SNEGSKA (reference sequence). The CDR3 spans 13 residues. V shed 5 bases, J shed 3 bases, and the junction held 4 bases outside the gene matches. The CDR3 coding sequence is TGCAGTGCTCGGACAGGGGGTCACTACGAGCAGTACTTC. Its protein product is CSARTGGHYEQYF.

This chain connects TRBV9 to TRBJ2-7; TRBD1 matches 7 bases. This CDR3 comprises 14 residues. Germline V gene lookup returns CDR1 SGDLS and CDR2 YYNGEE. V trimming: 3 bases; J trimming: 0 bases; junction bases outside the gene matches: 3. The CDR3 region is CASSAGTVSYEQYF. DNA of the CDR3: TGTGCCAGCAGCGCGGGGACAGTCTCCTACGAGCAGTACTTC.

The V gene is TRBV5-4, the J gene TRBJ2-7; D not certain. CDR1 and CDR2 (germline): SGHNT, YYREEE (reference sequence). Trimming pared 0 bases from V and 3 bases from J, leaving 10 bases between. There are 14 residues in the CDR3. In DNA form, the CDR3 reads TGTGCCAGCAGCTTGGACTCTAGTAGCTACGAGCAGTACTTC. Translation: CASSLDSSSYEQYF. The variable domain in full, with the rest retrieved from reference TRBV5-4 and TRBJ2-7, is ETGVTQSPTHLIKTRGQQVTLRCSSQSGHNTVSWYQQALGQGPQFIFQYYREEENGRGNFPPRFSGLQFPNYSSELNVNALELDDSALYLCASSLDSSSYEQYFGPGTRLTVT.

V is TRBV20-1 and J is TRBJ2-4; weak D call: TRBD1 (5 bases). The V and J ends lost 7 bases and 5 bases respectively, with 12 bases between them. The CDR3 has 12 amino acids. Per germline, CDR1 DFQATT and CDR2 SNEGSKA (reference sequence). CDR3 loop: CSVGRDQNIQYF. The DNA for the CDR3 is TGCAGTGTCGGCAGGGATCAAAACATTCAGTACTTC.

The chain combines TRBV6-2 or TRBV6-3 with TRBJ2-7, with 8 bases identical to TRBD2. The germline V gene encodes CDR1 MNHEY and CDR2 SVGEGT. The CDR3 contains 15 residues. The J segment lost 3 bases and the V segment lost 2 bases, leaving 6 bases of the junction unmatched. CDR3 amino acids: CASSYEAGAIYEQYF. The CDR3 coding sequence is TGTGCCAGCAGTTACGAAGCGGGAGCTATCTACGAGCAGTACTTC.

The CDR3 reads CASSYRLAGEYNEQFF. CDR3 DNA: TGTGCCAGCAGTTACAGACTAGCGGGAGAGTACAATGAGCAGTTCTTC. The genes are TRBV6-5 and TRBJ2-1, with 12 bases that match TRBD2. V trimming: 2 bases; J trimming: 4 bases; junction bases outside the gene matches: 3. From germline, CDR1 is MNHEY and CDR2 SVGAGI. This CDR3 has 16 residues.

V is TRBV20-1 and J is TRBJ2-1; maybe TRBD2 (6 bases). The CDR3 spans 17 residues. Trimming pared 0 bases from V and 0 bases from J, leaving 15 bases between. CDR1 is DFQATT and CDR2 is SNEGSKA in the germline V gene (reference sequence). The CDR3 is CSARERRGTFSYNEQFF. The CDR3 DNA sequence: TGCAGTGCTAGAGAGCGACGTGGGACTTTCTCCTACAATGAGCAGTTCTTC.

V gene TRBV29-1 combines with J gene TRBJ2-7; D may be TRBD2 (5 bases). CDR1 is SQVTM and CDR2 is ANQGSEA in the germline V gene. The ends were cut back, 4 bases at V and 2 bases at J, with 12 bases in the middle. The CDR3 sequence is 13 residues long. CDR3 loop: CSVAFGLTYEQYF. CDR3 nucleotides: TGCAGCGTTGCCTTCGGACTGACCTACGAGCAGTACTTC.

This chain joins TRBV19 and TRBJ2-3, with 9 bases matching TRBD2. Trimming cost V 6 bases and J 4 bases; bases outside gene matches: 11. Germline-derived CDR1 and CDR2 are LNHDA and SQIVND (reference sequence). CDR3 length: 16 residues. CDR3 loop: CASRPHAGGSADTQYF. The CDR3 nucleotides read TGTGCCAGTAGACCTCATGCGGGAGGGTCCGCAGATACGCAGTATTTT.

This clonotype was seen just once. The rearrangement uses TRBV24-1 and TRBJ2-5, with 9 bases fitting TRBD1. The germline gives CDR1 KGHDR, CDR2 SFDVKD. The CDR3 extends over 14 amino acids. Trimming removed 5 bases from V and 4 bases from J; junction bases left unmatched: 4. CDR3 DNA: TGTGCCACCAGTGGGTTGGACAGGGGAGAGACCCAGTACTTC. Translating it yields CATSGLDRGETQYF.

V is TRBV5-1 and J is TRBJ2-5; a weak D match, TRBD2 (5 bases). V was cut by 4 bases and J by 0 bases, with 13 bases left in between. The CDR3 contains 15 residues. Germline loops: CDR1 SGHRS, CDR2 YFSETQ. CDR3 region: CASSPGGSDQETQYF. CDR3 in DNA: TGCGCCAGCAGCCCCGGTGGTAGCGACCAAGAGACCCAGTACTTC.

This sequence joins TRBV30 and TRBJ1-2; 9 bases are a match to TRBD1. V gave up 5 bases and J gave up 8 bases; unmatched junction bases: 9. The CDR3 extends over 13 amino acids. Germline V gene sequence: CDR1 GTSNPN, CDR2 SVGIG (reference sequence). CDR3 protein: CAWELGTGSGYTF. CDR3 coding DNA: TGTGCCTGGGAGCTAGGGACAGGGTCCGGCTACACCTTC.

This clonotype was seen once. The chain has TRBV29-1 and TRBJ1-2; a possible D gene is TRBD1 (5 bases). V lost 8 bases and J lost 2, with 18 bases in between. This CDR3 has 14 residues. Germline V lookup: CDR1 SQVTM, CDR2 ANQGSEA. The CDR3 protein is CSSARDSLNYGYTF. In DNA form, the CDR3 reads TGCAGCTCGGCCAGGGACTCACTAAACTATGGCTACACCTTC.

The chain uses TRBV6-5 and TRBJ2-7, with TRBD2 matching 10 bases. The CDR3 extends over 15 amino acids. The V gene end was trimmed by 10 bases and the J gene end by 6 bases; junction bases not matched to a gene: 15. Germline lookup yields CDR1 MNHEY and CDR2 SVGAGI. The DNA for the CDR3 is TGTGCCACCCGGAAGATGGTGGTAGCGGGAGGCGAGCAGTACTTC. It translates to CATRKMVVAGGEQYF.

The genes are TRBV7-2 and TRBJ1-5, with D perhaps TRBD1 (6 bases). This CDR3 has 13 residues. V lost 4 bases to trimming and J lost 9 bases, with 13 bases between them. The germline gives CDR1 SGHTA, CDR2 FQGNSA. The CDR3 region is CASSYGGPGPQHF. The CDR3 coding sequence is TGTGCCAGCAGCTACGGGGGCCCGGGGCCCCAGCATTTT.

The chain links TRBV19 to TRBJ2-7; D gene ambiguous. V dropped 3 bases and J dropped 3 bases, with 6 bases sitting between them. The length of the CDR3 is 12 residues. The V gene's germline CDR1 is LNHDA and CDR2 SQIVND (reference sequence). Here the CDR3 DNA reads TGTGCCAGTAGTATGATGATCTACGAGCAGTACTTC. Amino acid sequence: CASSMMIYEQYF.

V usage is TRBV6-5 and J usage is TRBJ2-6; TRBD2 might be the D (5 bases). CDR3 length: 16 residues. V was clipped by 4 bases and J by 4 bases, with 14 bases between them. The germline V gene encodes CDR1 MNHEY and CDR2 SVGAGI. CDR3 nucleotide sequence: TGTGCCAGCAGTTCCCCTAGCCCGGGAGGGGCCAACGTCCTGACTTTC. Translated: CASSSPSPGGANVLTF.

The J gene is TRBJ2-1, the V gene TRBV5-4, with 10 bases lining up with TRBD1. The CDR3 covers 14 residues. The junction had 5 bases not matched to a gene; V was cut back by 2 bases and J by 9 bases. From germline, CDR1 is SGHNT and CDR2 YYREEE (reference sequence). The CDR3 sequence is CASSFRDRGFEQFF. Written as DNA, the CDR3 is TGTGCCAGCAGCTTCCGGGACAGGGGTTTTGAGCAGTTCTTC.